This entry describes one T cell receptor beta chain. It lacks a known antigen. It has no much larger one-base neighbor in the sample; base qualities were not kept. Libraries were made using PCR. Sequencing relied on an Illumina HiSeq 2500. TCR libraries were prepared with molecular barcoding, using unique molecular identifiers to normalize TCRbeta repertoire quantification. TCRdb trimmed public reads at Q25 via fastp, called clones via MiXCR and kept in-frame beta chains. Every distinct CDR3 protein forms one entry, paired with its most common genes and DNA. The sample records about 470,000 distinct CDR3 sequences, approximately 42% of which are singletons. The ten largest clones represent roughly 27% of the sample. The sample is drawn from a study of T-cell reconstitution after alpha-beta-depleted transplantation in children (dated by TCRdb to about 2016). For context, the study as a whole: Using TCR repertoire profiling, the study quantitatively followed how T-cell immune reconstitution unfolded in children after TCRalphabeta/CD19-depleted allogeneic hematopoietic cell transplantation. Summary of the overall study and its limitations: The apparently early alphabetaT-cell count recovery about two months after transplant was reportedly dependent on only several hundred rapidly expanded clones derived from non-depleted graft cells. In some patients, high TCRbeta diversity at day 60 was attributed to recipient T cells and intrathymic progenitors that had survived conditioning. The frequencies of hyperexpanded clones fell over the following months, and after one year, T-cell counts and TCRbeta diversity were mostly attributed to newly produced T cells.

From a lookup of the germline V gene, CDR1 and CDR2 are MNHEY and SVGAGI. Ends trimmed: V by 2 bases, J by 7 bases; bases unmatched to a gene: 12. Including the terminal cysteine and phenylalanine, the CDR3 comprises 17 residues. Only the CDR3 part of the read is kept: 51 bases, read in frame from the first base. The treatment or condition label, as the study defines it: allogeneic hematopoietic cell transplantation with graft depleted of TCRalphabeta T cells and CD19 B cells. The children who served as transplant recipients had been given grafts of TCRalphabeta/CD19-depleted allogeneic hematopoietic cells.

The V and J segments used are TRBV6-5 and TRBJ2-3, with 10 bases matching TRBD2. The source of this sequence is a girl aged 2-10 years with aplastic anemia, due to receive a stem cell transplant. The sequenced sample was PBMCs, obtained before TCRalphabeta/CD19-depleted stem cell transplant. The base sequence is TGTGCCAGCAGTTACACCCGGGTTAGCGGGGGGTCGAATACGCAGTATTTT. It translates as CASSYTRVSGGSNTQYF.